This T cell receptor beta chain was profiled in a study of cytomegalovirus exposure and HLA in healthy donors (TCRdb year 2017). Regarding the complete study: In an earlier analysis of about 560 of the donors, about 270 Gb of sequence data and approximately 100 million unique TCR beta sequences from approximately 180 million T cells were reported. The later analysis used no new phenotypic data to find candidate immune exposures, relying instead on TCR beta sequences and their occurrence across donors. A later analysis re-analyzed previously published TCR beta repertoires from hundreds of donors and added high-resolution HLA genotyping to study TCR occurrence patterns. Typing coverage differed by locus: A, B, C, DRB1 and DQB1 were typed in about 620-630 donors, DQA1 in about 500, DPA1 in 600 to 610, and DPB1 in 472. Using immunosequencing, the study profiled T cell repertoires from 500 to 800 subjects and related those repertoires to cytomegalovirus serostatus. A later genetic analysis took genome-wide SNP genotypes for about 55% of the roughly 700 donors and used that subset as a discovery cohort. An earlier analysis of about 620 of the donors applied high-throughput TCR beta sequencing to assess whether each TCR beta V gene segment acted as functional or pseudogenic. Besides the first cohort of 500 to 700 subjects, a separate validation cohort made up of 95 to 150 different subjects was used. The aim of the study was to test whether cataloging public T cell receptors could identify signatures of past pathogen exposure. Among roughly 400 genotyped donors of the cohort, an average of about 240,000 unique TCR beta nucleotide sequences were sequenced per donor, around 20% of them non-productive. Because of strong linkage in the cohort, 4 to 6 DR-DQ haplotypes were treated as single units for association and clustering. The genetic ancestry cluster associated with self-reported Caucasian donors included roughly four fifths of the approximately 400 genotyped donors. To predict cytomegalovirus infection status, the study combined high-throughput TCR immunosequencing, statistical association of individual TCRs with disease status, and machine learning. Alongside the repertoire data, information on donor age, sex, ethnicity and CMV serostatus was compiled. All discovery cohort repertoires had been generated using a single sequencing platform. An early release that covered about 600 HLA-typed donors contained 300 to 350 gigabases of sequencing data and some 87 million unique TCR sequences. HLA typing covered class I and class II loci at four-digit resolution.

Per the germline V gene (reference sequence), DFQATT is the CDR1 and SNEGSKA is the CDR2. The trim is 2 bases for V and 9 bases for J, with a gap of 8 bases between the germline ends. The CDR3 sequence holds 11 residues, the cysteine and phenylalanine included. The entry retains the CDR3 DNA only, 33 bases that are in frame from base 1. A word on this clone: Its recognized antigen is unknown. No base-level quality is on record; no much larger clone is a single base apart.

In total, just over 650 healthy bone marrow donors made up the cohort. At the time of sampling, every cohort member was nominally healthy, though immune exposures that went unrecorded were likely present. CMV serostatus was recorded as positive for roughly 290 and negative for about 55% of the roughly 670 cohort members, whereas no CMV serostatus was recorded for the donor in question. Every donor gave a peripheral blood sample, and the peripheral blood mononuclear cells from that sample were used for TCR beta sequencing. The Qiagen DNeasy Blood Extraction Kit was used to extract genomic DNA from the blood cell samples. Overall results and qualifications from the work: In a later analysis, most CMV-associated TCR beta chains were found to appear HLA-restricted, with HLA associations seemingly driven largely by CMV exposure. A further reported finding was that TCR beta sequences accurately predicted the HLA-A and HLA-B alleles for most subjects in the first cohort. In the study, around 150 TCR beta chains were listed as associated with cytomegalovirus. Cytomegalovirus status was reported to be diagnosed by the classifier with high specificity and sensitivity in both the original and validation cohorts. A later analysis found that HLA-associated TCR beta chains were more clonally expanded and had lower generation probabilities than equally common non-associated chains. A later genetic analysis reported fewer N-insertions in productive TCRs among donors in an Asian-associated ancestry cluster than the approximately 700-donor mean. Because the 87-base-pair reads could not distinguish some IMGT-functional V segments, including TRBV6-2 and TRBV6-3, those segments were excluded. Broadly in line with IMGT annotations, most TCR beta V segments showed up in productive rearrangements about 90% or about 30% of the time in an earlier analysis of several hundred of the donors. The authors suggested that the approach could potentially be generalized to other disease states and immunological phenotypes. In vitro tests confirmed that three of the cytomegalovirus-associated TCR beta chains recognize cytomegalovirus antigens. A cluster of highly shared sequence variants was judged likely to be a technical artifact of the sequencing pipeline. An association between a missense DCLRE1C variant and V-gene and J-gene trimming of TCR beta chains was found in a later genetic analysis and replicated in an independent cohort. While some public TCRs were present in many individuals, most TCR sequences turned up only very rarely across donors. CMV serostatus was the only immune exposure information available for the cohort. A later analysis associated 16,951 TCR beta sequences with specific HLA alleles at a false discovery rate of 0.05. A later analysis found that TCR association rates varied across HLA loci, with DRB1 alleles showing the most associated TCRs and HLA-C alleles the fewest. Some 15 rarely observed V segments, including chromosome 9 orphons, were excluded from the earlier analysis of approximately 500 of the donors because counts were too low. Assigning TCR associations to individual alleles was difficult when HLA alleles, especially DR and DQ, strongly co-occurred. Linkage disequilibrium might explain the correlated functional status among segregating V segments, but an unknown experimental factor could not be ruled out. The presence/absence analyses assumed that sequencing depth was roughly uniform across donors, and that assumption may not be true. In this cohort, only TCR beta chains were sequenced, and detectable features were limited by the absence of alpha or paired-chain data. A later analysis reported that several top co-occurrence clusters appeared linked to parvovirus B19, influenza, CMV and Epstein-Barr virus. Because HLA typing was missing for some donors at each locus, association tests included only the typed subset.

Library preparation used the immunoSEQ multiplex PCR assay. A mixture of 60 forward primers for TCR Vbeta segments and 13 reverse primers for TCR Jbeta segments was used in the multiplex PCR. A multiplex PCR assay on genomic DNA amplified the CDR3 region of rearranged TCR beta genes. On the Illumina HiSeq System, the amplified TCR beta libraries were sequenced as 87-base-pair reads. Per the original workflow: A later analysis tallied some 79 million unique TCR beta chains across the 666 repertoires, and about 10 million of those chains were shared by two or more donors. A nearest-neighbor algorithm error-corrected the raw reads and collapsed the reads into unique sequences, merging closely related sequences to remove PCR and sequencing errors. V, D and J gene segments were assigned by aligning CDR3 sequences to IMGT reference sequences. For a sequence to be retained, a match of at least six nucleotides was required to both a V gene segment and a J gene segment. A rearrangement was called productive if the CDR3 had no stop codons and remained in frame with V and J, and every other rearrangement was called non-productive. CDR3 was defined according to IMGT convention as the region running from the second conserved V-encoded cysteine to the conserved J-encoded phenylalanine. In an earlier analysis of more than 550 of the donors, sequences lacking an unambiguous match to a single V gene segment were excluded. In an earlier analysis of 587 of the donors, a V segment was called functional when productive rearrangements were above 56.7%, and segregating when the standard deviation between donors exceeded 5%. A statistical classification framework was developed to diagnose cytomegalovirus status using the catalog of TCR beta chain sequences. V and J gene assignment, in a later analysis, came from comparing TCR nucleotide sequences with IMGT/GENE-DB human TR gene sequences. The TCRdist pipeline was used in a later analysis to assign CDR3 sequences and most-parsimonious VDJ recombination scenarios. A later analysis defined each TCR beta chain by its CDR3 amino acid sequence plus V-gene family, and excluded reads lacking a unique V-gene family. A later analysis removed over 500 highly shared, low-generation-probability nucleotide sequences to deal with suspected cross-contamination and a sequencing artifact. A later analysis calculated a clonal expansion index for each public chain from normalized within-repertoire ranks of inferred template counts. A later analysis computed generation probabilities with a VDJ recombination model fitted to out-of-frame rearrangements, and checked the results against IGoR. A later analysis scored TCR-TCR, TCR-HLA and TCR-CMV co-occurrence with hypergeometric tests, applying a repertoire-size bias correction to TCR pairs. False discovery rates were estimated in a later analysis by permuting HLA or CMV assignments 20 times. In a later analysis, co-occurring TCRs were grouped with DBSCAN, and TCRdist sequence similarity was added when clustering was performed within HLA-allele-positive subsets. For co-occurrence clustering, repertoires with fewer than 30,000 or more than 120,000 public chains were excluded, along with roughly five repertoires with anomalous nucleotide sharing. TCRdb stores this immuneACCESS table with in-frame sequences only. Part of the clones is absent; in the studies checked, under half of the shortfall reflects unresolved V genes, and no reason is known for the rest. V, J and clone size reflect that table, while D and trimming were determined from the DNA. The sample records approximately 70,000 clones, around 70% of which are singletons. Approximately 10% of the sample is taken by the ten largest.

Sequenced: PBMCs. The source of this sequence is a human donor in good health. Recombination connected TRBV20-1 to TRBJ2-1; no D segment can be confidently identified. The CDR3 is CSARKAFEQFF. The DNA sequence reads TGCAGTGCTAGAAAAGCGTTTGAGCAGTTCTTC.